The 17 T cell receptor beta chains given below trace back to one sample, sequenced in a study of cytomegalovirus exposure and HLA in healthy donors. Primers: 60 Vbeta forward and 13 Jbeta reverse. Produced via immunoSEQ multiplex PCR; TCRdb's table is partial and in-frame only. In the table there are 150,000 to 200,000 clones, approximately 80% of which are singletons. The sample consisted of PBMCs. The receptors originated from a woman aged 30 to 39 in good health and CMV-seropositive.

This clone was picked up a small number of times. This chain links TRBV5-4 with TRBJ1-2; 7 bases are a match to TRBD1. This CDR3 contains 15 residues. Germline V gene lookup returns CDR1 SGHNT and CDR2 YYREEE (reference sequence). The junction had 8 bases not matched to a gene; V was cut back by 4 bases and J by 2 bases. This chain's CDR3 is CASSLMDRPNYGYTF. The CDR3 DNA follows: TGTGCCAGCAGCCTCATGGACAGGCCCAACTATGGCTACACCTTC.

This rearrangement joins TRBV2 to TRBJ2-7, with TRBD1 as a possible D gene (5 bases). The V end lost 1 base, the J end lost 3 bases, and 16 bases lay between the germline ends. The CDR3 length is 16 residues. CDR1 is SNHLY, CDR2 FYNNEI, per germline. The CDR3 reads CASSEGRGVIYYEQYF. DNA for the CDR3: TGTGCCAGCAGTGAAGGTAGGGGCGTCATATACTACGAGCAGTACTTC.

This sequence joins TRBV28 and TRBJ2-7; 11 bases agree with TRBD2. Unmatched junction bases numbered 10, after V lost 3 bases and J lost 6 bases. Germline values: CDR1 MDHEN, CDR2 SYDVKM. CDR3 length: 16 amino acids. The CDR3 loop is CASSLGLAGGSGEQYF. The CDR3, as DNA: TGTGCCAGCAGTTTGGGGCTAGCGGGAGGTTCGGGCGAGCAGTACTTC.

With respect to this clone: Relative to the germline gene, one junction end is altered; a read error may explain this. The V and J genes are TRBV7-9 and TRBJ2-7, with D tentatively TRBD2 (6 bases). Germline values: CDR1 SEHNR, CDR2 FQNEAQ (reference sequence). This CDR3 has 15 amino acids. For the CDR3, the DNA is TGTTCCAGCAGCTTAGGAGGGTACGGCACCTACGAGCAGTACTTC. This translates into CSSSLGGYGTYEQYF.

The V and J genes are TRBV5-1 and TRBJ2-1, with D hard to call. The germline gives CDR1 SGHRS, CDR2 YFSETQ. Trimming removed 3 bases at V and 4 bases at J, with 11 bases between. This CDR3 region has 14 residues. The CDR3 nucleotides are TGCGCCAGCAGCTCGAGAGCTTATTACAATGAGCAGTTCTTC. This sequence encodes CASSSRAYYNEQFF.

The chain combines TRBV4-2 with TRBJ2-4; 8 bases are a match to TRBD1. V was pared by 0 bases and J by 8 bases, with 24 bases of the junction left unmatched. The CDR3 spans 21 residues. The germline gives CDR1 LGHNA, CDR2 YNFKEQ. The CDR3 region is CASSQDVAGGSVRGDRHIQYF. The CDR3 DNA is TGTGCCAGCAGCCAAGATGTAGCTGGTGGGTCGGTTCGTGGGGACAGGCACATTCAGTACTTC.

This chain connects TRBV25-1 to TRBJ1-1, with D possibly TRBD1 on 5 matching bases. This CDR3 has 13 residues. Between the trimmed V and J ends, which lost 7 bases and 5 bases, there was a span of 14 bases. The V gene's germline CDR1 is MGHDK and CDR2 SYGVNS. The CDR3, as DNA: TGTGCCAGCATTCGCGGGGGAGGGACTGAAGCTTTCTTT. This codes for CASIRGGGTEAFF.

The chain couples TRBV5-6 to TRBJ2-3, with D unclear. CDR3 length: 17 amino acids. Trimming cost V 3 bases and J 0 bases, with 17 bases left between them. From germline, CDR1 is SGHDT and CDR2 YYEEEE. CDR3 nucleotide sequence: TGTGCCAGCAGCTCCCTAACTACTACTGTTAGCACAGATACGCAGTATTTT. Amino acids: CASSSLTTTVSTDTQYF.

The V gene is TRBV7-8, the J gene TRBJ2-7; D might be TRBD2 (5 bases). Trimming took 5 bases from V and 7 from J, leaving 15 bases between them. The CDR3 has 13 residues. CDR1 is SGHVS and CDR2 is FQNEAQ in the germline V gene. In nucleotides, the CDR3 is TGTGCCAGCAGCCCGAATGCGGGCGGGGAGCAGTACTTC. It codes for CASSPNAGGEQYF.

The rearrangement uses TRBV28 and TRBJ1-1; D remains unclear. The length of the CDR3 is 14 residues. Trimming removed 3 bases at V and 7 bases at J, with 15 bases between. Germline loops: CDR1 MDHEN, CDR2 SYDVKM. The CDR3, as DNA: TGTGCCAGCAGTTTCACGAGGCCTCCCAGTGAAGCTTTCTTT. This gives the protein CASSFTRPPSEAFF.

CDR3 bases: TGTGCCAGCACTAGGGGACAAATAAATTCACCCCTCCACTTT. Translating it yields CASTRGQINSPLHF. The chain carries TRBV6-5 and TRBJ1-6, with D possibly matching TRBD1 (6 bases). The V gene's germline CDR1 is MNHEY and CDR2 SVGAGI. This CDR3 has 14 residues. Deletions cut 7 bases from V and 7 bases from J, with 14 bases between.

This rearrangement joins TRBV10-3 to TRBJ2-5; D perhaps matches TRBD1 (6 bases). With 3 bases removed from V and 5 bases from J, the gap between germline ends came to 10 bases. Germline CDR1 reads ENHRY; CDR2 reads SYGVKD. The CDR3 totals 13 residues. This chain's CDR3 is CAISESGEETQYF. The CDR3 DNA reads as TGTGCCATCAGTGAATCAGGGGAGGAGACCCAGTACTTC.

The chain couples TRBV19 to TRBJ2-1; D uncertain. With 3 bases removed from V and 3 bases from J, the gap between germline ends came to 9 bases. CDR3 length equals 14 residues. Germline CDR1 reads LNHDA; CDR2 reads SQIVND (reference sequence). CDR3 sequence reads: CASSMSEIYNEQFF. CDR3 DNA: TGTGCCAGTAGTATGTCGGAGATCTACAATGAGCAGTTCTTC.

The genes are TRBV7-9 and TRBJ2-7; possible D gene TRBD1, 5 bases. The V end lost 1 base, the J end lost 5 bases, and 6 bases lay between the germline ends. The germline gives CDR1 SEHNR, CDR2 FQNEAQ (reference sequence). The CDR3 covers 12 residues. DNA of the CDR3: TGTGCCAGCAGCTTAGGCAGGGACGAGCAGTACTTC. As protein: CASSLGRDEQYF.

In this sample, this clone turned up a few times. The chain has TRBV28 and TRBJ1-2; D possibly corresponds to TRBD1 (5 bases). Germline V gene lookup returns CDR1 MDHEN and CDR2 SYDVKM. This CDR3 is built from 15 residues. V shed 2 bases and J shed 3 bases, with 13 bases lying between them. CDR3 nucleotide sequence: TGTGCCAGCAGTTTAATGGGGGGACGACACTATGGCTACACCTTC. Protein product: CASSLMGGRHYGYTF.

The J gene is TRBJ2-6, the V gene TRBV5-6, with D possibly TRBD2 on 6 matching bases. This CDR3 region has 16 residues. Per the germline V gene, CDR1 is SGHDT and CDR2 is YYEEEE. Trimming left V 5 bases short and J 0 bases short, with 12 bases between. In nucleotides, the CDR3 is TGTGCCAGCAGGGCGGGACCCTTCTCTGGGGCCAACGTCCTGACTTTC. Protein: CASRAGPFSGANVLTF.

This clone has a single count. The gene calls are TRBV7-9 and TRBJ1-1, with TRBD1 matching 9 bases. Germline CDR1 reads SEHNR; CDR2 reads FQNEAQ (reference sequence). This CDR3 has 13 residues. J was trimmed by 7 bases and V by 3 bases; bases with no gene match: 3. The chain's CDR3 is CASSFGTGLEAFF. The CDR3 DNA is TGTGCCAGCAGCTTTGGGACAGGGCTTGAAGCTTTCTTT.